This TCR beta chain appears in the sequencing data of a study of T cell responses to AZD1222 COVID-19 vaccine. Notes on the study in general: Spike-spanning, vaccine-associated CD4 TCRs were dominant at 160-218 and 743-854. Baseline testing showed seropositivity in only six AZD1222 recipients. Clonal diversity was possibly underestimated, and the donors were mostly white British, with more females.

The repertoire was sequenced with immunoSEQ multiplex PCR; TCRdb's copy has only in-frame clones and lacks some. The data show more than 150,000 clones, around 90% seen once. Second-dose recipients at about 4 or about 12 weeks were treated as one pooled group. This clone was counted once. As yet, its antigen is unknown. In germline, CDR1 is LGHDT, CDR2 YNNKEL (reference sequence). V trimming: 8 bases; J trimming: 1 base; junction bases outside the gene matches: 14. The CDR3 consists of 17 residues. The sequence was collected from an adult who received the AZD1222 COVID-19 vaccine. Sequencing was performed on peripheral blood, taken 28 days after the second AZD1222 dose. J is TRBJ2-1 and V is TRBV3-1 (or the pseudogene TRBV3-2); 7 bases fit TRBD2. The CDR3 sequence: CASSRHVGGRSYNEQFF. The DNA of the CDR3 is TGTGCCAGCTCCCGGCACGTGGGCGGGAGATCCTACAATGAGCAGTTCTTC.